The 10 T cell receptor beta chains reported below all come from one sample, sequenced in a study of shared clonotypes between healthy human individuals. The table came from immunoSEQ multiplex PCR; TCRdb's copy has only in-frame clones and leaves some out. This sample has about 2 million clones, with 85% to 95% found just once. Source material: naive CD4+ T cells sorted from blood. Subset reported: CD45RA+ positively selected. All receptors derive from a man between 18 and 29 years old in good health.

To note about this clone: The limits of the CDR3 on the DNA are not certain, so only TCRdb's listed CDR3 is given. The chain uses TRBV7-9 and TRBJ1-1; the table's TRBD1 call for D was not verified on the DNA. The CDR3 has 12 amino acids, counting both end residues. Germline V gene sequence: CDR1 SEHNR, CDR2 FQNEAQ (reference sequence). The CDR3 spells CASSLVGQGTFF.

To note about this clone: This sample includes further DNA sequences coding for the same CDR3. The chain recombines TRBV18 with TRBJ2-3, with D unclear. The CDR3 sequence is 14 residues long. Trimming took off 3 bases at V and 0 bases at J, with 7 bases between the two ends. Germline values: CDR1 KGHSH, CDR2 LQKENI. CDR3 amino acids: CASSPGRSTDTQYF. In DNA, the CDR3 is TGTGCCAGCTCACCCGGACGGAGCACAGATACGCAGTATTTT.

This chain links TRBV10-2 with TRBJ2-7; D call uncertain. The CDR3 extends over 11 amino acids. The V gene lost 5 bases and the J gene lost 3 bases, with 5 bases spanning the gap. Germline CDR1 is WSHSY and CDR2 is SAAADI. CDR3: CASSRNYEQYF. The CDR3 DNA is TGCGCCAGCAGTCGAAACTACGAGCAGTACTTC.

J is TRBJ1-3 and V is TRBV4-2; D unresolved. The germline V gene encodes CDR1 LGHNA and CDR2 YNFKEQ. Trimming pared 0 bases from V and 2 bases from J, leaving 8 bases between. This CDR3 contains 15 residues. CDR3 residues: CASSQDLQAGNTIYF. The CDR3 DNA reads as TGTGCCAGCAGCCAAGATCTCCAGGCTGGAAACACCATATATTTT.

Concerning this clone itself: This same CDR3 is encoded by further DNA sequences in the sample. The chain joins TRBV15 to TRBJ2-1, with D perhaps given as TRBD1 or TRBD2 (5 bases each). The CDR3 extends over 16 amino acids. Trimming pared 0 bases from V and 1 base from J, leaving 10 bases between. Germline values: CDR1 LNHNV, CDR2 YYDKDF (reference sequence). The CDR3 nucleotides are TGTGCCACCAGCAGAGATCTTGGGGGTTCCTACAATGAGCAGTTCTTC. Translated, it gives CATSRDLGGSYNEQFF.

A few counts support this clone. V and J are TRBV19 and TRBJ1-6; D uncertain. Per the germline V gene, CDR1 is LNHDA and CDR2 is SQIVND (reference sequence). V gave up 0 bases and J gave up 10 bases, with 7 bases separating them. The CDR3 is made up of 13 amino acids. The CDR3 region has the DNA TGTGCCAGTAGTATAGATCTATCCTCACCCCTCCACTTT. This translates into CASSIDLSSPLHF.

The V and J genes are TRBV5-4 and TRBJ2-7, with 8 bases identical to TRBD2. Per the germline V gene, CDR1 is SGHNT and CDR2 is YYREEE (reference sequence). V gave up 4 bases and J gave up 3 bases; unmatched junction bases: 12. The length of the CDR3 is 16 residues. CDR3 nucleotide sequence: TGTGCCAGCAGCCCCCGGGAGGGGGGGCTGGACTACGAGCAGTACTTC. This gives the protein CASSPREGGLDYEQYF.

V usage is TRBV5-1 and J usage is TRBJ2-2; no clear D gene. Germline values: CDR1 SGHRS, CDR2 YFSETQ. CDR3 length: 12 residues. Trimming removed 6 bases at V and 8 bases at J, with 11 bases between. DNA for the CDR3: TGCGCCAGCAAGCCCGGCAGGGGGGAGCTGTTTTTT. It translates to CASKPGRGELFF.

The chain carries TRBV2 and TRBJ1-5; TRBD1 matches 8 bases. The CDR3 has 14 amino acids. Germline V gene lookup returns CDR1 SNHLY and CDR2 FYNNEI. With V trimmed by 3 bases and J by 6 bases, 4 bases remained unmatched. CDR3: CASSETGVGQPQHF. In nucleotides, the CDR3 is TGTGCCAGCAGTGAGACAGGGGTTGGTCAGCCCCAGCATTTT.

Only one count was recorded for this clone. The chain uses TRBV7-2 and TRBJ1-1, with 7 bases fitting TRBD1. The CDR3 spans 12 residues. Looked up from germline, CDR1 is SGHTA and CDR2 is FQGNSA. V gave up 4 bases and J gave up 6 bases; unmatched junction bases: 2. Written as DNA, the CDR3 is TGTGCCAGCAGCTCGACAGGGCCTGAAGCTTTCTTT. It encodes CASSSTGPEAFF.